The 18 T cell receptor beta chains reported below all come from one sample, sequenced in a study of blood T cells in healthy people across ages. Primers used in a second PCR of roughly 6 to 11 cycles were a sample-barcoded 5' primer and a J-beta primer mix. Using its own MiXCR run on the 5' RACE reads, TCRdb lists one record per CDR3 protein. In the table there are 750,000 to 1,000,000 distinct CDR3 sequences, around 29% of which are singletons. These same data were also listed under a study on T cells of mothers and their children.

The sequenced material came from blood. These receptors originate from a woman in her thirties or forties in good health.

The chain links TRBV6-1 to TRBJ2-1; TRBD2 agrees at 12 bases. Germline loops: CDR1 MNHNS, CDR2 SASEGT. This CDR3 spans 17 amino acids. Trimming took 6 bases from V and 3 from J; bases not matched to a gene: 9. CDR3 loop: CASSSPRTSGDYNEQFF. The CDR3 DNA is TGTGCCAGCAGCTCCCCCCGGACTAGCGGGGACTACAATGAGCAGTTCTTC.

In its sample, this clonotype was seen many times. The chain couples TRBV7-3 to TRBJ2-3; 9 bases align to TRBD2. CDR3 length: 15 amino acids. In germline, CDR1 is SGHTA, CDR2 FQGTGA. After removal of 3 bases from V and 1 base from J, the junction contained 2 bases not matched to a gene. The CDR3 protein is CASSFSGGRTDTQYF. The DNA of the CDR3 is TGTGCCAGCAGCTTTAGCGGGGGCCGCACAGATACGCAGTATTTT.

The rearrangement uses TRBV7-9 and TRBJ2-7; either TRBD1 or TRBD2 may supply D (5 bases each). The V gene's germline CDR1 is SEHNR and CDR2 FQNEAQ (reference sequence). The germline V and J ends were trimmed by 5 bases and 2 bases, with 19 bases remaining between them. The CDR3 spans 16 residues. The CDR3 region has the DNA TGTGCCAGCAGCCACACGCCCCGGGGCCTGGCCTACGAGCAGTACTTC. Translation gives CASSHTPRGLAYEQYF.

This clonotype showed up just a few times. The J gene is TRBJ1-2, the V gene TRBV2; no definite D call. CDR3 length: 13 amino acids. With 0 bases removed from V and 7 bases from J, the gap between germline ends came to 9 bases. Germline V gene lookup returns CDR1 SNHLY and CDR2 FYNNEI. The CDR3 DNA is TGTGCCAGCAGTGAAGCGCAAAGGGCTGGCTACACCTTC. This sequence encodes CASSEAQRAGYTF.

This rearrangement joins TRBV27 to TRBJ1-6, with a possible D match to TRBD1 (5 bases). Germline loops: CDR1 MNHEY, CDR2 SMNVEV (reference sequence). The CDR3 sequence is 13 residues long. V was trimmed by 2 bases and J by 6 bases, leaving 5 bases between them. CDR3 protein: CASSLRGNSPLHF. The CDR3 bases are TGTGCCAGCAGTTTAAGGGGTAATTCACCCCTCCACTTT.

This clonotype was recorded many times. Here the CDR3 reads CASSSVSSYNEQFF. For the CDR3, the DNA is TGCGCCAGCAGCTCCGTCAGCTCCTACAATGAGCAGTTCTTC. The chain is built from TRBV5-1 and TRBJ2-1; D not certain. The germline gives CDR1 SGHRS, CDR2 YFSETQ. This CDR3 has 14 amino acids. With 3 bases removed from V and 0 bases from J, the gap between germline ends came to 7 bases.

The V and J genes are TRBV6-5 and TRBJ1-3, with D possibly TRBD1 on 5 matching bases. V was trimmed by 2 bases and J by 0 bases, leaving 8 bases between them. The CDR3 sequence is 15 residues long. Germline V lookup: CDR1 MNHEY, CDR2 SVGAGI. The CDR3 DNA reads TGTGCCAGCAGTTACAAGCAGGGCTCTGGAAACACCATATATTTT. Protein sequence: CASSYKQGSGNTIYF.

This chain links TRBV5-1 with TRBJ2-6; TRBD1 matches at 7 bases. The CDR3 is 17 amino acids. Trimming cost V 3 bases and J 0 bases; bases outside gene matches: 6. Per the germline V gene, CDR1 is SGHRS and CDR2 is YFSETQ. The CDR3 reads CASSSWDSRSGANVLTF. CDR3 coding DNA: TGCGCCAGCAGCTCCTGGGACAGCCGCTCTGGGGCCAACGTCCTGACTTTC.

This clonotype was seen only a few times. The chain is built from TRBV7-9 and TRBJ2-5; D gene unclear. Trimming cost V 4 bases and J 4 bases, with 10 bases left between them. This CDR3 contains 13 residues. Germline CDR1 SEHNR, CDR2 FQNEAQ (reference sequence). CDR3 protein: CASSSSSGETQYF. In DNA, the CDR3 is TGTGCCAGCAGCTCGAGTAGTGGAGAGACCCAGTACTTC.

This clonotype was seen ten or more times. A much larger clone differs by one base, so this may be a read error. The rearrangement joins TRBV28 to TRBJ2-7; the D is unclear. The germline V gene has CDR1 MDHEN and CDR2 SYDVKM. This CDR3 has 12 amino acids. Deletions cut 7 bases from V and 5 bases from J, with 12 bases between. CDR3 DNA sequence: TGTGCCAGCACTACGAATGGAAACGAGCAGTACTTC. Translation gives CASTTNGNEQYF.

V is TRBV20-1 and J is TRBJ2-5; 7 bases align to TRBD2. Germline assignment: CDR1 DFQATT and CDR2 SNEGSKA (reference sequence). The CDR3 contains 14 residues. Germline trimming cut 4 bases from V and 0 bases from J; bases unmatched to any gene: 5. CDR3 residues: CSANGGTYQETQYF. The CDR3 DNA reads TGCAGTGCTAACGGGGGGACGTACCAAGAGACCCAGTACTTC.

This clonotype was detected many times. V gene TRBV28 combines with J gene TRBJ2-7; D is unresolved. Germline CDR1 and CDR2: MDHEN and SYDVKM. Trimming took off 4 bases at V and 3 bases at J, with 7 bases between the two ends. The CDR3 length is 12 residues. The chain's CDR3 is CASSSPYYEQYF. The CDR3 nucleotides read TGTGCCAGCAGTTCTCCCTACTACGAGCAGTACTTC.

This clonotype has only a few counts. The junction differs from germline at one of its ends, possibly a read error. The J gene is TRBJ1-1, the V gene TRBV7-9; D not certain. CDR1 is SEHNR, CDR2 FQNEAQ, per germline (reference sequence). The length of the CDR3 is 13 residues. The CDR3 reads CASSLDGYTEVFF. The CDR3 region has the DNA TGTGCCAGCAGCTTAGATGGTTACACTGAAGTTTTCTTT.

In its sample, this clonotype was seen a few times. The V call is TRBV12-3 or TRBV12-4, the J call TRBJ1-2; D not certain. V gave up 4 bases and J gave up 7 bases, with 7 bases separating them. The CDR3 runs to 11 residues. In DNA form, the CDR3 reads TGTGCCAGCAGTTCGGACCCTGGCTACACCTTC. It encodes CASSSDPGYTF.

Notes on this clonotype: At one boundary the junction diverges from the germline segment, which might be a read error. The chain links TRBV29-1 to TRBJ1-4; D not certain. The CDR3 consists of 14 residues. CDR1 is SQVTM and CDR2 is ANQGSEA in the germline V gene. CDR3 DNA: TGCAGCGTTGAAGATCTTGGGAGGGCTGAAAACCTGTTTTTT. Translating gives CSVEDLGRAENLFF.

The V and J genes are TRBV29-1 and TRBJ2-3; D gene unclear. The CDR3 has 12 residues. V was pared by 2 bases and J by 2 bases, with 5 bases between. Per germline, CDR1 SQVTM and CDR2 ANQGSEA. Here the CDR3 reads CSVEQITDTQYF. The CDR3 nucleotides are TGCAGCGTTGAACAGATCACAGATACGCAGTATTTT.

The chain combines TRBV9 with TRBJ2-5; D might be TRBD1 (6 bases). Looked up from germline, CDR1 is SGDLS and CDR2 is YYNGEE. This CDR3 is built from 15 residues. Trimming stripped 0 bases from V and 4 bases from J, with 13 bases between. The DNA of the CDR3 is TGTGCCAGCAGCGTAGAGGGCAGGGGATTAGAGACCCAGTACTTC. Encoded protein: CASSVEGRGLETQYF.

Turning to this clonotype: A much bigger clone sits one base away, suggesting this may be a read error. The gene calls are TRBV12-3 or TRBV12-4 and TRBJ2-1; D remains unclear. The CDR3 totals 12 residues. Trimming removed 3 bases from V and 9 bases from J, with 9 bases in between. This CDR3 is CASSFISTEQFF. The DNA for the CDR3 is TGTGCCAGCAGTTTCATCTCCACTGAGCAGTTCTTC.